This T cell receptor beta chain originates from a study of T cells expressing NK-cell markers. This CDR3 region has 17 residues. Germline V lookup: CDR1 LGHDT, CDR2 YNNKEL (reference sequence). TCRdb reprocessed the 5' RACE reads, keeping one entry per CDR3 protein, no DNA. In total, the table holds 150,000 to 160,000 distinct CDR3 sequences. This chain links TRBV3-1 with TRBJ2-1; TCRdb names TRBD2, which stays unverified in the absence of DNA. The TCR comes from a woman in her forties or fifties in good health. Sequenced input: blood T cells: a sorted CD56 or NKG2C T cell subset, CD4+ or CD8+ T cells, or bulk PBMC T cells (not recorded which). The CDR3 loop reads CASSQVVEGSLWNEQFF.